Presented here are 26 T cell receptor beta chains from one specimen sequenced in a study of cytomegalovirus exposure and HLA in healthy donors. The PCR made use of 60 Vbeta and 13 Jbeta primers. Generated by immunoSEQ multiplex PCR, the TCRdb table keeps only in-frame clones and is missing some. The sample holds 180,000 or so clones, 75% to 85% seen once. Sequenced sample: PBMCs. The receptors originated from a woman in her thirties in good health and CMV-seropositive.

V and J are TRBV28 and TRBJ1-2, with 9 bases matching TRBD1. The length of the CDR3 is 12 residues. V lost 10 bases and J lost 3; bases outside the gene matches: 3. Germline V gene sequence: CDR1 MDHEN, CDR2 SYDVKM. The DNA of the CDR3 is TGTGCCATCTGGACAGGGGACTATGGCTACACCTTC. As protein: CAIWTGDYGYTF.

The chain links TRBV27 to TRBJ2-1; TRBD1 matches 9 bases. V dropped 3 bases and J dropped 10; count of bases not matched to a gene: 10. Germline loops: CDR1 MNHEY, CDR2 SMNVEV (reference sequence). This CDR3 is built from 15 residues. The CDR3 is CASSLTGGSRGEQFF. CDR3 coding DNA: TGTGCCAGCAGTTTGACAGGGGGTTCCAGGGGAGAGCAGTTCTTC.

J is TRBJ1-2 and V is TRBV11-2; the match to TRBD1 covers 12 bases. Germline loops: CDR1 SGHAT, CDR2 FQNNGV. The J segment lost 5 bases and the V segment lost 5 bases, leaving 12 bases of the junction unmatched. There are 17 residues in the CDR3. The CDR3 nucleotides read TGTGCCAGCAGCCCAGGGGGACAGGGGGCGCCTGGGTATGGCTACACCTTC. Protein product: CASSPGGQGAPGYGYTF.

V and J are TRBV7-2 and TRBJ1-3; 8 nucleotides match TRBD1. Unmatched junction bases numbered 3, after V lost 4 bases and J lost 4 bases. Germline lookup yields CDR1 SGHTA and CDR2 FQGNSA. This CDR3 is built from 14 residues. The CDR3 protein is CASSSRQGGNTIYF. The CDR3 DNA is TGTGCCAGCAGCTCAAGACAGGGGGGAAACACCATATATTTT.

This clone was picked up a small number of times. The rearrangement joins TRBV27 to TRBJ2-7; D perhaps matches TRBD1 (8 bases). Between the trimmed V and J ends, which lost 0 bases and 6 bases, there was a span of 24 bases. Germline values: CDR1 MNHEY, CDR2 SMNVEV (reference sequence). The CDR3 sequence is 18 residues long. The chain's CDR3 is CASSLSIPAGGERGEQYF. CDR3 nucleotides: TGTGCCAGCAGTTTATCGATTCCGGCAGGGGGCGAGCGGGGCGAGCAGTACTTC.

The chain combines TRBV14 with TRBJ2-3; TRBD2 matches at 9 bases. The CDR3 length is 17 residues. Germline CDR1 reads SGHDN; CDR2 reads FVKESK. The junction had 12 bases not matched to a gene; V was cut back by 4 bases and J by 4 bases. The CDR3 sequence is CASSPLLAGAGADTQYF. CDR3 nucleotide sequence: TGTGCCAGCAGCCCACTCTTAGCGGGGGCCGGGGCAGATACGCAGTATTTT.

The genes are TRBV19 and TRBJ1-2; the D gene is possibly TRBD1 (6 bases). The CDR3 consists of 13 residues. With 8 bases removed from V and 6 bases from J, the gap between germline ends came to 16 bases. Germline V gives CDR1 LNHDA, CDR2 SQIVND (reference sequence). CDR3 in DNA: TGTGCCAGTGGGCCAGGGGCGCGGCATGGCTACACCTTC. Translated: CASGPGARHGYTF. Filled out from reference TRBV19 and TRBJ1-2, the complete variable domain reads DGGITQSPKYLFRKEGQNVTLSCEQNLNHDAMYWYRQDPGQGLRLIYYSQIVNDFQKGDIAEGYSVSREKKESFPLTVTSAQKNPTAFYLCASGPGARHGYTFGSGTRLTVV.

This clone was found once. The J gene is TRBJ2-1, the V gene TRBV19; perhaps TRBD1 as D (5 bases). The CDR3 is 17 residues long. The V gene's germline CDR1 is LNHDA and CDR2 SQIVND (reference sequence). V lost 7 bases to trimming and J lost 6 bases, with 25 bases between them. CDR3 bases: TGTGCCAGTAACCATCGCCCCGCAGGGCTCGGCTTCAATGAGCAGTTCTTC. Its protein is CASNHRPAGLGFNEQFF.

V is TRBV2 and J is TRBJ2-3; D remains unclear. Germline-derived CDR1 and CDR2 are SNHLY and FYNNEI. The CDR3 covers 16 residues. Trimming left V 1 base short and J 6 bases short, with 17 bases between. The CDR3 nucleotides are TGTGCCAGCAGTGAAGGGTACAGCACCCCAGATGATACGCAGTATTTT. Translation gives CASSEGYSTPDDTQYF. The full variable domain, its missing parts supplied by reference TRBV2 and TRBJ2-3, is EPEVTQTPSHQVTQMGQEVILRCVPISNHLYFYWYRQILGQKVEFLVSFYNNEISEKSEIFDDQFSVERPDGSNFTLKIRSTKLEDSAMYFCASSEGYSTPDDTQYFGPGTRLTVL.

V gene TRBV7-2 combines with J gene TRBJ2-7, with D possibly matching TRBD2 (9 bases). From germline, CDR1 is SGHTA and CDR2 FQGNSA. The ends were cut back, 5 bases at V and 7 bases at J, with 21 bases in the middle. The CDR3 runs 15 residues. The CDR3, as DNA: TGTGCCAGCAGCCCCAGGGGGCTAGCGGGGACTGAGCAGTACTTC. It codes for CASSPRGLAGTEQYF.

CDR3 region: CAISGQGRNTGELFF. The CDR3, as DNA: TGTGCCATCAGTGGACAGGGGAGAAACACCGGGGAGCTGTTTTTT. V gene TRBV10-3 combines with J gene TRBJ2-2; 8 bases match TRBD1. The V segment lost 4 bases and the J segment 2 bases; nucleotides outside the gene matches: 3. The germline gives CDR1 ENHRY, CDR2 SYGVKD. The CDR3 runs 15 residues.

A single count supports this clone. The chain uses TRBV7-8 and TRBJ1-4, with D maybe TRBD1 (5 bases). V lost 2 bases and J 0 bases, leaving 16 bases between the germline ends. The germline V gene encodes CDR1 SGHVS and CDR2 FQNEAQ. This CDR3 has 18 amino acids. The CDR3 region is CASSLKSYGGATNEKLFF. CDR3 nucleotide sequence: TGTGCCAGCAGCTTAAAATCTTACGGGGGGGCAACTAATGAAAAACTGTTTTTT.

Only a few counts were recorded for this clone. V is TRBV6-6 and J is TRBJ2-6; 7 bases are a match to TRBD1. CDR1 is MNHNY and CDR2 is SVGAGI in the germline V gene (reference sequence). The CDR3 has 15 residues. With 8 bases clipped from V and 2 bases from J, the junction kept 6 bases outside the gene matches. Written as DNA, the CDR3 is TGTGCCAGCGCTCACAGGGGAACTGGGGCCAACGTCCTGACTTTC. It is translated as CASAHRGTGANVLTF.

V usage is TRBV15 and J usage is TRBJ1-5; 7 nucleotides line up with TRBD1. Gene TRBJ2-3 matches the end of the DNA better, so the J call may be wrong. This CDR3 has 15 amino acids. Germline assignment: CDR1 LNHNV and CDR2 YYDKDF (reference sequence). CDR3 residues: CATSRGDSLQGPQYF. In DNA, the CDR3 is TGTGCCACCAGCAGAGGGGACAGTCTGCAAGGGCCCCAGTATTTT.

This chain joins TRBV5-6 and TRBJ1-5; D is undetermined. The CDR3 covers 12 residues. Per the germline V gene, CDR1 is SGHDT and CDR2 is YYEEEE. Trimming cost V 1 base and J 5 bases, with 4 bases left between them. Here the CDR3 reads CASSLLDQPQHF. The CDR3 nucleotides are TGTGCCAGCAGCTTGCTAGATCAGCCCCAGCATTTT.

The J gene is TRBJ2-1, the V gene TRBV19, with 7 positions matching TRBD2. The germline CDR1 and CDR2 sequences are LNHDA and SQIVND (reference sequence). CDR3 length equals 14 residues. V lost 3 bases to trimming and J lost 6 bases; unmatched junction nucleotides: 5. CDR3 DNA sequence: TGTGCCAGTAGTATGTGGGGGGGTCTCAATGAGCAGTTCTTC. This translates into CASSMWGGLNEQFF.

The rearrangement joins TRBV5-1 to TRBJ2-2; D may be TRBD2 (5 bases). This CDR3 spans 14 amino acids. Per the germline V gene, CDR1 is SGHRS and CDR2 is YFSETQ. Trimming pared 1 base from V and 6 bases from J, leaving 10 bases between. The CDR3 spells CASSLTRVPGELFF. The CDR3 nucleotides are TGCGCCAGCAGCTTGACGAGGGTGCCCGGGGAGCTGTTTTTT.

This chain connects TRBV11-3 to TRBJ1-1, with unresolved D. Trimming pared 10 bases from V and 1 base from J, leaving 10 bases between. Germline lookup yields CDR1 SGHNT and CDR2 YENEEA. The CDR3 sequence is 12 residues long. The CDR3 nucleotides read TGTGCCACTCGATCGGGGAACACTGAAGCTTTCTTT. It encodes CATRSGNTEAFF.

This chain joins TRBV2 and TRBJ1-6, with 8 bases aligning to TRBD1. This CDR3 is 14 amino acids long. Trimming at V came to 3 bases and at J to 6 bases, leaving 1 base not matched to a gene. Germline V gene data show CDR1 as SNHLY and CDR2 as FYNNEI. The CDR3 is CASSDRGLNSPLHF. The CDR3, as DNA: TGTGCCAGCAGTGACAGGGGGCTTAATTCACCCCTCCACTTT.

The chain couples TRBV29-1 to TRBJ2-5; TRBD1 agrees at 7 bases. Trimming cost V 6 bases and J 1 base; bases outside gene matches: 11. Germline loops: CDR1 SQVTM, CDR2 ANQGSEA. This CDR3 is 15 amino acids long. The chain's CDR3 is CSVPRPGQTQETQYF. The CDR3 bases are TGCAGCGTCCCTCGTCCGGGACAGACCCAAGAGACCCAGTACTTC.

The sample holds a few counts of this clone. The V and J genes are TRBV7-8 and TRBJ1-3, with 9 positions matching TRBD1. The CDR3 has 16 amino acids. V gave up 5 bases and J gave up 1 base; unmatched junction bases: 6. Germline CDR1 and CDR2: SGHVS and FQNEAQ. This CDR3 is CASSRTGARSGNTIYF. CDR3 in DNA: TGTGCCAGCAGCCGGACAGGGGCAAGATCTGGAAACACCATATATTTT.

Remarks on this clone: Germline and junction disagree at one end, which may indicate a read error. The genes are TRBV11-3 and TRBJ2-7, with a possible D match to TRBD1 (5 bases). Germline assignment: CDR1 SGHNT and CDR2 YENEEA. The CDR3 is 14 residues long. The DNA of the CDR3 is TGTGCCAGCAGCAAACAGGACACCTCCTTCGAGCAGTACTTC. Protein: CASSKQDTSFEQYF.

This clone was seen only a few times. The rearrangement joins TRBV13 to TRBJ2-1; 12 nucleotides match TRBD2. CDR3 length: 15 residues. The germline gives CDR1 PRHDT, CDR2 FYEKMQ (reference sequence). The V segment lost 0 bases and the J segment 10 bases; nucleotides outside the gene matches: 4. The CDR3 bases are TGTGCCAGCAGCTTAGGACTAGCGGGGGGAAACGAGCAGTTCTTC. It codes for CASSLGLAGGNEQFF.

The chain links TRBV9 to TRBJ1-3; a weak D match, TRBD1 (6 bases). V dropped 6 bases and J dropped 4 bases, with 11 bases sitting between them. This CDR3 is built from 13 residues. CDR1 and CDR2 (germline): SGDLS, YYNGEE. The CDR3 loop reads CASTPGAGNTIYF. In DNA form, the CDR3 reads TGTGCCAGCACCCCAGGGGCAGGAAACACCATATATTTT.

The chain recombines TRBV5-1 with TRBJ1-1, with D maybe TRBD1 (5 bases). Per the germline V gene, CDR1 is SGHRS and CDR2 is YFSETQ. This CDR3 region has 14 residues. The V end was cut by 1 base, the J end by 0 bases, with 7 bases between. Here the CDR3 reads CASSLSGLNTEAFF. CDR3 bases: TGCGCCAGCAGCTTGTCAGGGTTGAACACTGAAGCTTTCTTT.

The chain joins TRBV27 to TRBJ1-5; 8 nucleotides align to TRBD1. Per germline, CDR1 MNHEY and CDR2 SMNVEV (reference sequence). V lost 5 bases and J lost 10; bases outside the gene matches: 16. The CDR3 consists of 16 residues. CDR3 coding DNA: TGTGCCAGCAGTCGGGAGTGGCAGGGGGCGGTGGGCCCCCAGCATTTT. Translated, it gives CASSREWQGAVGPQHF.